The subject of this entry is one T cell receptor beta chain. The data were taken from a study of radiotherapy plus CTLA-4 blockade in lung cancer. Profiling relied on immunoSEQ multiplex PCR, and the TCRdb table lists in-frame clones only, not all of them. The sample records 45,000 or so clones, 65% to 85% being singletons. V lost 3 bases to trimming and J lost 0 bases; unmatched junction nucleotides: 5. The length of the CDR3 is 16 residues. Per the germline V gene, CDR1 is SGHTA and CDR2 is FQGNSA. V gene TRBV7-2 combines with J gene TRBJ1-5; 7 bases fit TRBD1. The sample consisted of peripheral blood, taken from a patient treated with radiotherapy plus ipilimumab. This sequence originates from a human donor with non-small cell lung cancer who had stable disease on radiotherapy plus ipilimumab. CDR3 region: CASSLGQILSNQPQHF. The CDR3, as DNA: TGTGCCAGCAGCTTGGGACAGATACTTAGCAATCAGCCCCAGCATTTT.